The clone carrying this T cell receptor beta chain was counted many times. No ophthalmopathy progression within 18 months constituted stable Graves' hyperthyroidism. Any patient presenting with uncontrolled infection, other autoimmune disease, pregnancy or lactation was left out. Each diagnosis drew on symptoms, thyroxine, TRAb, thyroid ultrasound and orbital computed tomography findings. PBMCs stemmed from around 10 ml fresh peripheral blood. The data originate from a study of T cells in Graves' hyperthyroidism and ophthalmopathy. Template material for amplifying TCR beta CDR3 regions consisted of RNA transcripts. During a first-round RT-PCR of the TCR CDR3, the HTBI primer set was used. TCRdb passed the multiplex PCR reads through MiXCR, listing each CDR3 protein once. The sample lists over 650,000 distinct CDR3 sequences, about a sixth occurring once. The receptor comes from a young man with Graves' hyperthyroidism. Sequences were obtained from blood.

The CDR3 nucleotides are TGTGCCAGCAGTTTTCGACAGGGGGAAAACATTCAGTACTTC. Protein sequence: CASSFRQGENIQYF. J is TRBJ2-4 and V is TRBV27; the match to TRBD1 covers 9 bases. Germline trimming cut 3 bases from V and 5 bases from J; bases unmatched to any gene: 2. The germline V gene has CDR1 MNHEY and CDR2 SMNVEV (reference sequence). This CDR3 contains 14 residues.